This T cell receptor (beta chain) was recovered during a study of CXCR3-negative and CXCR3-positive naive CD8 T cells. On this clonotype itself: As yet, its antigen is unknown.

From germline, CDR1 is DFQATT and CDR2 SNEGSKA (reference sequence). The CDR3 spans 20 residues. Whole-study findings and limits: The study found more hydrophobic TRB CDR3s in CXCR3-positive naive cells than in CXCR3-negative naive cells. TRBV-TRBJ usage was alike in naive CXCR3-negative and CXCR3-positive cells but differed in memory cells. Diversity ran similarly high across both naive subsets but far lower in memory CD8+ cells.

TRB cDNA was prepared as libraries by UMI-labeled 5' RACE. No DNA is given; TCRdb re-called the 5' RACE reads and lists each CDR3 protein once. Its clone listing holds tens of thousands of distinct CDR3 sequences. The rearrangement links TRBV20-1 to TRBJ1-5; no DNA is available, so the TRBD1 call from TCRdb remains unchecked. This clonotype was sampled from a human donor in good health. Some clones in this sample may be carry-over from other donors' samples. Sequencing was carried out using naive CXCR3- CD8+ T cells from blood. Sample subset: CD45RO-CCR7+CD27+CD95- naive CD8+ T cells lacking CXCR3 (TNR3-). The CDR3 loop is CSASRVDRHSGEYSYQPQHF.